This note documents a single TCR beta chain sequence. Only in-frame clones appear in the TCRdb table, and some are missing; sequencing was by immunoSEQ multiplex PCR. The data contain around 68,000 clones, 80% to 90% of them singletons. The record originates from a study of PD-L1 blockade in urothelial cancer. The CDR3 extends over 15 amino acids. V was pared by 7 bases and J by 6 bases, with 19 bases between. CDR1 and CDR2 (germline): MDHEN, SYDVKM. Time point reported: pretreatment peripheral blood. The clonotype was recovered from a man in his sixties or seventies with urothelial cancer. Source: PBMCs, taken around atezolizumab (anti-PD-L1) treatment. The chain uses TRBV28 and TRBJ1-5; D may be TRBD1 (6 bases). CDR3 sequence: CASTTTGRGGQPQHF. The CDR3 DNA sequence: TGTGCCAGCACCACGACGGGCAGGGGCGGTCAGCCCCAGCATTTT. Based on the CDR3 plus reference TRBV28 and TRBJ1-5, the full variable domain is DVKVTQSSRYLVKRTGEKVFLECVQDMDHENMFWYRQDPGLGLRLIYFSYDVKMKEKGDIPEGYSVSREKKERFSLILESASTNQTSMYLCASTTTGRGGQPQHFGDGTRLSIL.